The 10 T cell receptor beta chains listed next were all sequenced from one sample in a study of T cell responses to AZD1222 COVID-19 vaccine. Data came from immunoSEQ multiplex PCR; TCRdb stores just in-frame clones and leaves some out. The table lists some 190,000 clones, nearly 95% of them singletons. Sequencing used peripheral blood, obtained 28 days after the second AZD1222 dose. These receptors originate from an adult who received the AZD1222 COVID-19 vaccine.

In this sample, this clone turned up once. The chain employs TRBV30 and TRBJ1-1; unclear D gene. Trimming left V 0 bases short and J 1 base short, with 12 bases between. Germline V gene data show CDR1 as GTSNPN and CDR2 as SVGIG (reference sequence). This CDR3 comprises 15 residues. For the CDR3, the DNA is TGTGCCTGGAGTGTACAAGGGTTCACGAACACTGAAGCTTTCTTT. As protein: CAWSVQGFTNTEAFF.

This clone was recorded once. The chain links TRBV9 to TRBJ1-1, with D unresolved. Trimming removed 4 bases at V and 0 bases at J, with 13 bases between. Germline CDR1 SGDLS, CDR2 YYNGEE. The CDR3 has 15 residues. The CDR3 sequence: CASSPQEALNTEAFF. The CDR3 DNA reads TGTGCCAGCAGCCCCCAGGAGGCTCTGAACACTGAAGCTTTCTTT.

J is TRBJ1-1 and V is TRBV4-3; D is possibly TRBD1 (6 bases). The CDR3 extends over 13 amino acids. The V end was cut by 2 bases, the J end by 3 bases, with 7 bases between. Per germline, CDR1 LGHNA and CDR2 YSLEER. The DNA for the CDR3 is TGCGCCAGCAGCCAAAGGGGGGACACTGAAGCTTTCTTT. It codes for CASSQRGDTEAFF.

V is TRBV3-1 (or the pseudogene TRBV3-2) and J is TRBJ1-5; D gene unclear. The V end lost 0 bases, the J end lost 6 bases, and 6 bases lay between the germline ends. CDR1 and CDR2 (germline): LGHDT, YNNKEL (reference sequence). This CDR3 has 13 residues. CDR3 nucleotide sequence: TGTGCCAGCAGCCAAGAAGGGTTTCAGCCCCAGCATTTT. This encodes CASSQEGFQPQHF.

This clone was found once. The V gene is TRBV19, the J gene TRBJ1-3, with D perhaps TRBD1 (5 bases). Germline assignment: CDR1 LNHDA and CDR2 SQIVND (reference sequence). Trimming cost V 5 bases and J 1 base, with 9 bases left between them. The CDR3 loop spans 14 amino acids. CDR3 loop: CASSVTGSGNTIYF. The DNA for the CDR3 is TGTGCCAGTAGTGTCACAGGATCTGGAAACACCATATATTTT.

This clone occurred a few times. J is TRBJ2-4 and V is TRBV5-4; 8 bases agree with TRBD1. The V gene's germline CDR1 is SGHNT and CDR2 YYREEE (reference sequence). The CDR3 length is 16 residues. Trimming removed 4 bases from V and 3 bases from J; junction bases left unmatched: 9. CDR3 in amino acids: CASSRGQGLVKNIQYF. In DNA form, the CDR3 reads TGTGCCAGCAGCCGAGGACAGGGTCTGGTCAAAAACATTCAGTACTTC.

V and J are TRBV7-9 and TRBJ1-1; maybe TRBD1 (6 bases). The CDR3 is 13 residues long. The germline V gene encodes CDR1 SEHNR and CDR2 FQNEAQ (reference sequence). V lost 5 bases, J lost 6 bases, and 13 bases lay in between. The CDR3 sequence is CASSPRDRPEAFF. As DNA, the CDR3 is TGTGCCAGCAGCCCCCGCGACAGGCCTGAAGCTTTCTTT.

This clone appeared a single time. This chain joins TRBV3-1 (or the pseudogene TRBV3-2) and TRBJ2-1; 11 bases agree with TRBD2. In germline, CDR1 is LGHDT, CDR2 YNNKEL (reference sequence). V was pared by 4 bases and J by 4 bases, with 3 bases of the junction left unmatched. The CDR3 is 15 residues long. The CDR3 DNA follows: TGTGCCAGCAGCCTCGTAGCGGGGGGGTACAATGAGCAGTTCTTC. Translating gives CASSLVAGGYNEQFF.

The genes are TRBV4-1 and TRBJ2-2; no definite D call. Germline CDR1 is MGHRA and CDR2 is YSYEKL. CDR3 size: 11 residues. V lost 7 bases, J lost 3 bases, and 3 bases lay in between. CDR3 nucleotides: TGCGCCAGCAAGCACACCGGGGAGCTGTTTTTT. This translates into CASKHTGELFF.

The chain couples TRBV6-5 to TRBJ2-4; D might be TRBD1 (6 bases). The V gene lost 7 bases and the J gene lost 6 bases, with 16 bases spanning the gap. The CDR3 has 14 amino acids. Germline assignment: CDR1 MNHEY and CDR2 SVGAGI. The CDR3 loop reads CASMQVAGVNIQYF. The CDR3 region has the DNA TGTGCCAGCATGCAGGTGGCAGGGGTAAACATTCAGTACTTC.